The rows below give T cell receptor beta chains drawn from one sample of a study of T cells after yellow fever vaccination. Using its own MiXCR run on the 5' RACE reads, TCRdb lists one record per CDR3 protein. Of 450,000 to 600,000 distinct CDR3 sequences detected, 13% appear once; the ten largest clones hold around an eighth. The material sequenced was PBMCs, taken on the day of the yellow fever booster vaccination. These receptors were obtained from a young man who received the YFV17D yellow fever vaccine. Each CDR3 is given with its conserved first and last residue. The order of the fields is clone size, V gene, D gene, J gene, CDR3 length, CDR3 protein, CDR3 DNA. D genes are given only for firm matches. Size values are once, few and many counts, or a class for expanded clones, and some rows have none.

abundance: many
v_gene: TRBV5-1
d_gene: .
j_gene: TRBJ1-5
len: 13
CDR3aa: CASSLGNNQPQHF
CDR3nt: TGCGCCAGCAGCTTGGGAAACAATCAGCCCCAGCATTTT

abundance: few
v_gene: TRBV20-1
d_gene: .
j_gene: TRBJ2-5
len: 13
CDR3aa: CSAPGGGQETQYF
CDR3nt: TGCAGCGCCCCCGGAGGGGGCCAAGAGACCCAGTACTTC

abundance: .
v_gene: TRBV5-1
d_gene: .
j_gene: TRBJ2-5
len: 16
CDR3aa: CASSSSRAASQETQYF
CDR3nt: TGCGCCAGCAGCTCCTCGAGGGCAGCATCCCAAGAGACCCAGTACTTC

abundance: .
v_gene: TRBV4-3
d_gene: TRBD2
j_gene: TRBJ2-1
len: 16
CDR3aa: CASSQGGTSPHNEQFF
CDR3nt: TGCGCCAGCAGCCAAGGGGGGACTAGTCCTCACAATGAGCAGTTCTTC

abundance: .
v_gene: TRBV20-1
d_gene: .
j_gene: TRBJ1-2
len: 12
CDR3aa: CSARGMHYGYTF
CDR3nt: TGCAGTGCTAGGGGGATGCACTATGGCTACACCTTC

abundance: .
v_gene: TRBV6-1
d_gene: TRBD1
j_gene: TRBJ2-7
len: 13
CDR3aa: CASRRQGALEQYF
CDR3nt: TGTGCCAGCAGACGACAGGGGGCTCTCGAGCAGTACTTC

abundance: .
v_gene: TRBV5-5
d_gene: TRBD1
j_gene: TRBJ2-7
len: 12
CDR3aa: CASNGQAVEQYF
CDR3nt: TGTGCCAGCAACGGACAGGCCGTCGAGCAGTACTTC

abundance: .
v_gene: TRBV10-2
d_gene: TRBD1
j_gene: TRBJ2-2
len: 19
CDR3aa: CASSGHPGQGAPNTGELFF
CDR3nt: TGCGCCAGCAGTGGCCACCCGGGACAGGGGGCACCGAACACCGGGGAGCTGTTTTTT

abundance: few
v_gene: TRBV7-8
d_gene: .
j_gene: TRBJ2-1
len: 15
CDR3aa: CASSLTVRGYNEQFF
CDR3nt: TGTGCCAGCAGCTTAACCGTCAGGGGCTACAATGAGCAGTTCTTC

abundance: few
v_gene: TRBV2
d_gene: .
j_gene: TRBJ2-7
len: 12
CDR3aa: CASSGRGYEQYF
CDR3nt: TGTGCCAGCAGTGGACGGGGTTACGAGCAGTACTTC

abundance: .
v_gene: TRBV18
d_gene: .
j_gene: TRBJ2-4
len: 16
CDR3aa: CASSPQGTQAKNIQYF
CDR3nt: TGTGCCAGCTCACCTCAGGGGACCCAAGCCAAAAACATTCAGTACTTC

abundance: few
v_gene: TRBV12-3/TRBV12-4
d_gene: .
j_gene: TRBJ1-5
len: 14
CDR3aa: CASRLAGSGQPQHF
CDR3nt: TGTGCCAGCAGATTAGCGGGGTCCGGCCAGCCCCAGCATTTT

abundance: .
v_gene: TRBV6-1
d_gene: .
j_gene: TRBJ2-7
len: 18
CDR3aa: CASGARAVGTSGRNEQYF
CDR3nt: TGTGCCAGCGGGGCGAGGGCCGTCGGGACTTCGGGAAGGAACGAGCAGTACTTC

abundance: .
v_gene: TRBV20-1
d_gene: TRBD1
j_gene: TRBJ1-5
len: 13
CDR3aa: CSASLDRGQPQHF
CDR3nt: TGCAGTGCTAGCCTGGACAGGGGACAGCCCCAGCATTTT

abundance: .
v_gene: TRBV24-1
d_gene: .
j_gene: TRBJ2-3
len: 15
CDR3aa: CATSDADQSTDTQYF
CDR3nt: TGTGCCACCAGTGACGCGGACCAATCCACAGATACGCAGTATTTT

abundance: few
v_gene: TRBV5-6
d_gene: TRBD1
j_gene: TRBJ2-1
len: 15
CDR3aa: CASSFRSNRGDEQFF
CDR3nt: TGTGCCAGCAGCTTTAGGTCTAACAGGGGCGATGAGCAGTTCTTC

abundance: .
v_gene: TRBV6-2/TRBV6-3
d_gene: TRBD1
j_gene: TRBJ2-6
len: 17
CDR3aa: CASIPGQGSTDTNVLTF
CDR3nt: TGTGCCAGCATTCCAGGACAGGGTTCCACAGATACCAACGTCCTGACTTTC

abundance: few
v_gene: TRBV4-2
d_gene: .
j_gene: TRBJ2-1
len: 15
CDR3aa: CASSQDPPSMDEQFF
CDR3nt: TGTGCCAGCAGCCAAGATCCCCCTAGCATGGATGAGCAGTTCTTC

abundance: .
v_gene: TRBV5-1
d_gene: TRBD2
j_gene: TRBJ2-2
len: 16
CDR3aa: CASSFIAGTNTGELFF
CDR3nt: TGCGCCAGCAGCTTCATAGCGGGGACGAACACCGGGGAGCTGTTTTTT

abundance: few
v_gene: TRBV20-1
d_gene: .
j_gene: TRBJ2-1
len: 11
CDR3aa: CSAGRHNEQFF
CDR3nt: TGCAGTGCTGGACGTCACAATGAGCAGTTCTTC

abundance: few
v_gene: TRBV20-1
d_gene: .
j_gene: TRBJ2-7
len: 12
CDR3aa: CSPALGSYEQYF
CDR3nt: TGCAGTCCAGCGTTGGGCTCCTACGAGCAGTACTTC

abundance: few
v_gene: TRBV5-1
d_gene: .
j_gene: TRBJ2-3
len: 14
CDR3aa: CASSTASLADTQYF
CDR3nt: TGCGCCAGCAGCACCGCTTCTCTGGCAGATACGCAGTATTTT

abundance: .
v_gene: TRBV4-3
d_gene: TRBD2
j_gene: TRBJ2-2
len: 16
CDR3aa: CASSPDSGRDSGELFF
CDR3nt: TGCGCCAGCAGCCCTGATAGCGGGAGGGATAGCGGGGAGCTGTTTTTT

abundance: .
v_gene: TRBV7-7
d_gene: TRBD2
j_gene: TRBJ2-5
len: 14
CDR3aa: CASGWTSGKETQYF
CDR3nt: TGTGCCAGCGGTTGGACTAGCGGAAAAGAGACCCAGTACTTC

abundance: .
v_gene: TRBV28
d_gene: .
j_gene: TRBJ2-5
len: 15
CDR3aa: CASSLRVSSQETQYF
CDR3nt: TGTGCCAGCAGTTTACGAGTCTCGTCCCAAGAGACCCAGTACTTC

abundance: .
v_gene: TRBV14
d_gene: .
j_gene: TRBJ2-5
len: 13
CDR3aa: CASSSDMQETQYF
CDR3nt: TGTGCCAGCAGCTCAGACATGCAAGAGACCCAGTACTTC

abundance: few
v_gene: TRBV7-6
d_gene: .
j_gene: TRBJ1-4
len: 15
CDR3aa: CASSQTTWPNEKLFF
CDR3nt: TGTGCCAGCAGCCAAACCACATGGCCGAATGAAAAACTGTTTTTT

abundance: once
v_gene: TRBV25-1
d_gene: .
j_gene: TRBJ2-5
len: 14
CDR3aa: CASGEKTALETQYF
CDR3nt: TGTGCCAGCGGAGAAAAGACGGCCTTGGAGACCCAGTACTTC

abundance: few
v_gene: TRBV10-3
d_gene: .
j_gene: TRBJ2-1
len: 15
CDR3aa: CAINSVLGRHDEQFF
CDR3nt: TGTGCCATCAACTCGGTCCTAGGGAGACATGATGAGCAGTTCTTC

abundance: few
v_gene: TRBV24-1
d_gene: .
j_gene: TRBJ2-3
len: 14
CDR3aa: CATSRGGGTDTQYF
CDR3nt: TGTGCCACCTCCCGGGGTGGGGGCACAGATACGCAGTATTTT

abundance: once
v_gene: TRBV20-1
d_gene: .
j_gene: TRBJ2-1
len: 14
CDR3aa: CSAQSPGLYNEQFF
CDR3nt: TGCAGTGCCCAGAGCCCAGGTCTCTACAATGAGCAGTTCTTC

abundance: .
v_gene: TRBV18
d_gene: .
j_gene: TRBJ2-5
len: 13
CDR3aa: CASSPLREETQYF
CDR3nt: TGTGCCAGCTCACCACTCAGAGAAGAGACCCAGTACTTC

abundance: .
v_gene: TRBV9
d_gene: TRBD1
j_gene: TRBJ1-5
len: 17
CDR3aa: CASSEGLPDRGNQPQHF
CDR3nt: TGTGCCAGCAGCGAGGGCCTCCCTGACAGGGGCAATCAGCCCCAGCATTTT

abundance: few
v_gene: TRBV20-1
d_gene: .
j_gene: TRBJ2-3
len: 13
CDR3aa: CSARGTSGRTQYF
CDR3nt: TGCAGTGCACGAGGGACTTCCGGACGAACGCAGTATTTT

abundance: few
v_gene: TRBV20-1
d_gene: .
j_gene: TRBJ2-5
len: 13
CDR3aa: CSAGSQARETQYF
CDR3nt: TGCAGTGCTGGGAGCCAGGCAAGGGAGACCCAGTACTTC

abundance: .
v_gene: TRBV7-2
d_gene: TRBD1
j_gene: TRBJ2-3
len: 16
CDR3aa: CASSSTWDRSTDTQYF
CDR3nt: TGTGCCAGCAGCTCAACCTGGGACAGGAGCACAGATACGCAGTATTTT

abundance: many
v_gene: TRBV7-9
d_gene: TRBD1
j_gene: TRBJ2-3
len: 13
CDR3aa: CASIQTGGGTQYF
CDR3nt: TGTGCCAGCATCCAGACAGGGGGTGGTACGCAGTATTTT

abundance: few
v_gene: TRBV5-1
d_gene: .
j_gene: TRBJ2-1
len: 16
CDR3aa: CASSLAHARVYNEQFF
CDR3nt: TGCGCCAGCAGCTTGGCCCATGCGAGAGTTTACAATGAGCAGTTCTTC

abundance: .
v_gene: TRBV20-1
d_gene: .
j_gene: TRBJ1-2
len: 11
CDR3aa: CSARTLDGYTF
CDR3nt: TGCAGTGCTAGGACCCTCGATGGCTACACCTTC

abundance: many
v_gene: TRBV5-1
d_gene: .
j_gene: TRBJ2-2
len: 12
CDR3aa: CASSRDSGELFF
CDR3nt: TGCGCCAGCAGCAGGGATTCCGGGGAGCTGTTTTTT

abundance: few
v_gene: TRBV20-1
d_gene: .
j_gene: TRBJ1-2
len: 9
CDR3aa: CSARSRYTF
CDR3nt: TGCAGTGCTAGAAGCCGCTACACCTTC

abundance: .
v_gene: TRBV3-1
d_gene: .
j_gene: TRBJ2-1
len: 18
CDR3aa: CASSQRSSGYRGRNEQFF
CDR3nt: TGTGCCAGCAGCCAACGTTCAAGCGGGTATAGAGGGCGGAATGAGCAGTTCTTC

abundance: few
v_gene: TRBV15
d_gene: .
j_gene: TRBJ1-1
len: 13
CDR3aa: CATSVASNTEAFF
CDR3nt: TGTGCCACCAGTGTGGCTTCGAACACTGAAGCTTTCTTT

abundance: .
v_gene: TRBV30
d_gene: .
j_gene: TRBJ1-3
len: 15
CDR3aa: CAWTGTPGSGNTIYF
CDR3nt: TGTGCCTGGACGGGGACCCCAGGCTCTGGAAACACCATATATTTT

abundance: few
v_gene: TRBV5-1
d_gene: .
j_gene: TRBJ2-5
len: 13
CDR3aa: CATPADSQETQYF
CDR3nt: TGCGCCACCCCCGCCGACAGTCAAGAGACCCAGTACTTC

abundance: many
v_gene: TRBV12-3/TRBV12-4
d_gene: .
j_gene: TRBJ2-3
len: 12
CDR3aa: CASRREGDTQYF
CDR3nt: TGTGCCAGCAGGCGGGAAGGAGATACGCAGTATTTT

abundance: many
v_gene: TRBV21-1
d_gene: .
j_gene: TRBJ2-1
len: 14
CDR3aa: CASSARDSTNEQFF
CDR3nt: TGTGCCAGCAGCGCCCGGGACTCAACCAATGAGCAGTTCTTC